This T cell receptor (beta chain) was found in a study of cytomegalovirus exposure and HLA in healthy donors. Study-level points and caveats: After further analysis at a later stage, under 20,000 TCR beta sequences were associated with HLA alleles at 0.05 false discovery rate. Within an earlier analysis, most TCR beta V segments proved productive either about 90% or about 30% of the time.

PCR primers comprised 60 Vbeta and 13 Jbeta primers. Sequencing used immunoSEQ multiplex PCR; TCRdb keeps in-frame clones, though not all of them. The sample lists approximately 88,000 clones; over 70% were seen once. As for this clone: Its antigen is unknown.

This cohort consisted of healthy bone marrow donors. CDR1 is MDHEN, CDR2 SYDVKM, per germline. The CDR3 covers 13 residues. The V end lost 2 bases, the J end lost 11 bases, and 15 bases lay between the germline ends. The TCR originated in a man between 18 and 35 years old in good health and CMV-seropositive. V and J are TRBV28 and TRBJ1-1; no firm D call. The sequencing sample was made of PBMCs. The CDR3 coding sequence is TGTGCCAGCAGTTTAGAGGAGCCCCGTGAGGCTTTCTTT. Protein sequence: CASSLEEPREAFF. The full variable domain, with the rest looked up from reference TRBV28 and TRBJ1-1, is DVKVTQSSRYLVKRTGEKVFLECVQDMDHENMFWYRQDPGLGLRLIYFSYDVKMKEKGDIPEGYSVSREKKERFSLILESASTNQTSMYLCASSLEEPREAFFGQGTRLTVV.